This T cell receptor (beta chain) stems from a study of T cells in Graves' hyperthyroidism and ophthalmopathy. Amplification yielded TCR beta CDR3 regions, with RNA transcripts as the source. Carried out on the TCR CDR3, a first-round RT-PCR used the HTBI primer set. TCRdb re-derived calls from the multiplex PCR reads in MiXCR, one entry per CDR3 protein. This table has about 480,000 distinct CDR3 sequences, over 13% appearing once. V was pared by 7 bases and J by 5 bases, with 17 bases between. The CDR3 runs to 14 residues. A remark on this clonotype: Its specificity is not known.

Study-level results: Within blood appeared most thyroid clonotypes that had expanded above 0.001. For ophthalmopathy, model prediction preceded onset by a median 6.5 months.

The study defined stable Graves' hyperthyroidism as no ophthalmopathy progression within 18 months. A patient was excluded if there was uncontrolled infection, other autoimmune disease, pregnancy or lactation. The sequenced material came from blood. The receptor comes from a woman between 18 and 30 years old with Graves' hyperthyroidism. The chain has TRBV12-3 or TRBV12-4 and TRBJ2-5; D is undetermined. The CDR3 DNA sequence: TGTGCCAGCATTTGGGCTACGCCTGGGGAGACCCAGTACTTC. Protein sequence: CASIWATPGETQYF.